The 24 T cell receptor beta chains below were found in one sample sequenced in a study of cytomegalovirus exposure and HLA in healthy donors. The study ran its PCR with 60 Vbeta and 13 Jbeta primers. Data came from immunoSEQ multiplex PCR; TCRdb stores just in-frame clones and leaves some out. The table lists tens of thousands of clones, about 53% of them singletons, with 6.2% in the top ten. The sequencing input was PBMCs. The receptors shown here come from a woman between 35 and 50 years old in good health and CMV-seropositive.

This clone was recorded a few times. Additional DNA sequences in this sample encode the identical CDR3. V is TRBV6-1 and J is TRBJ2-7; D perhaps matches TRBD1 (6 bases). Germline lookup yields CDR1 MNHNS and CDR2 SASEGT. Trimming took 3 bases from V and 6 from J, leaving 18 bases between them. The CDR3 loop spans 15 amino acids. The CDR3: CASSDGGTREGEQYF. As DNA, the CDR3 is TGTGCCAGCAGTGATGGGGGCACTAGAGAGGGCGAGCAGTACTTC.

The chain carries TRBV5-4 and TRBJ2-2, with no clear D. CDR1 and CDR2 from the germline V gene are SGHNT and YYREEE (reference sequence). V was trimmed by 3 bases and J by 0 bases, leaving 3 bases between them. CDR3 length: 13 amino acids. The CDR3: CASSSANTGELFF. CDR3 in DNA: TGTGCCAGCAGCTCTGCGAACACCGGGGAGCTGTTTTTT.

J is TRBJ1-6 and V is TRBV4-2; D may be TRBD1 (6 bases). The V end was cut by 4 bases, the J end by 13 bases, with 26 bases between. Germline lookup yields CDR1 LGHNA and CDR2 YNFKEQ. The CDR3 is 17 residues long. CDR3 loop: CASSRTYNTGTSGPLHF. CDR3 sequence (DNA): TGTGCCAGCAGCCGAACCTATAACACAGGGACCTCCGGTCCCCTCCACTTT.

This clone was detected only once. The CDR3 sequence: CASSGGLRDGYTF. The DNA of the CDR3 is TGCGCCAGCTCGGGGGGTTTGCGGGATGGCTACACCTTC. The rearrangement joins TRBV5-1 to TRBJ1-2; TRBD1 is a possible D gene (5 bases). Germline loops: CDR1 SGHRS, CDR2 YFSETQ. CDR3 length: 13 residues. Trimming pared 7 bases from V and 6 bases from J, leaving 16 bases between.

This clone appeared once. The chain employs TRBV27 and TRBJ1-5, with D possibly being TRBD1 (6 bases). Germline V gene sequence: CDR1 MNHEY, CDR2 SMNVEV (reference sequence). The V gene lost 0 bases and the J gene lost 7 bases, with 13 bases spanning the gap. CDR3 length: 15 amino acids. CDR3 loop: CASSLSSGGAQPQHF. The CDR3 DNA follows: TGTGCCAGCAGTTTATCGAGCGGGGGGGCCCAGCCCCAGCATTTT.

The CDR3 coding sequence is TGTGCCAGCAGCGCGACCCGGGACAGGGGGCAGTATTTT. This gives the protein CASSATRDRGQYF. The chain combines TRBV7-8 with TRBJ2-3; 10 bases line up with TRBD1. This CDR3 region has 13 residues. CDR1 SGHVS and CDR2 FQNEAQ come from the germline V gene. The trim removed 5 bases at V and 11 bases at J, leaving 7 bases unmatched.

The V call is TRBV7-2, the J call TRBJ2-5; 8 positions match TRBD2. Germline-derived CDR1 and CDR2 are SGHTA and FQGNSA. The CDR3 loop spans 14 amino acids. V trimming: 10 bases; J trimming: 5 bases; junction bases outside the gene matches: 12. CDR3 sequence: CATKTGGALETQYF. DNA of the CDR3: TGTGCCACCAAAACCGGGGGGGCTTTGGAGACCCAGTACTTC.

J is TRBJ2-5 and V is TRBV30; 10 bases line up with TRBD2. Germline CDR1 reads GTSNPN; CDR2 reads SVGIG (reference sequence). The trim removed 1 base at V and 3 bases at J, leaving 2 bases unmatched. The CDR3 consists of 14 residues. The CDR3, as DNA: TGTGCCTGGAGTGCCGGGACTAGCGAAGAGACCCAGTACTTC. This sequence encodes CAWSAGTSEETQYF.

The genes are TRBV7-2 and TRBJ2-3; 13 bases map to TRBD2. J lost 6 bases, V lost 2 bases, and 11 bases had no gene match. The CDR3 covers 18 residues. The germline V gene has CDR1 SGHTA and CDR2 FQGNSA. CDR3 protein: CASSLQWGLAGKGDTQYF. The CDR3 DNA sequence: TGTGCCAGCAGCTTACAATGGGGACTAGCGGGGAAAGGGGATACGCAGTATTTT.

This clone has at least ten counts. The chain joins TRBV2 to TRBJ1-4, with D possibly matching TRBD1 (6 bases). From germline, CDR1 is SNHLY and CDR2 FYNNEI. Trimming took off 6 bases at V and 8 bases at J, with 16 bases between the two ends. There are 14 residues in the CDR3. The CDR3 spells CASREQGTGEKLFF. The CDR3 DNA follows: TGTGCCAGCAGAGAACAGGGAACTGGAGAAAAACTGTTTTTT.

This chain joins TRBV7-2 and TRBJ2-1; 13 bases fit TRBD2. Germline CDR1 reads SGHTA; CDR2 reads FQGNSA. Trimming removed 5 bases from V and 4 bases from J; junction bases left unmatched: 5. This CDR3 has 16 amino acids. The CDR3 spells CASSLRTSGGYNEQFF. The CDR3 DNA reads TGTGCCAGCAGCCTAAGGACTAGCGGGGGTTACAATGAGCAGTTCTTC.

This sequence joins TRBV5-1 and TRBJ2-2; D uncertain. V was shortened by 3 bases and J by 3 bases, with 9 bases between the two germline ends. Germline CDR1 reads SGHRS; CDR2 reads YFSETQ. The CDR3 extends over 14 amino acids. The CDR3 loop is CASSYPLDTGELFF. The DNA of the CDR3 is TGCGCCAGCAGCTACCCTCTAGACACCGGGGAGCTGTTTTTT.

This clone was found a few times. The rearrangement joins TRBV27 to TRBJ1-5, with D perhaps matching TRBD1 (6 bases). V was shortened by 2 bases and J by 3 bases, with 11 bases between the two germline ends. Germline lookup yields CDR1 MNHEY and CDR2 SMNVEV (reference sequence). This CDR3 is built from 15 residues. This CDR3 reads CASSLTRGDNQPQHF. For the CDR3, the DNA is TGTGCCAGCAGTTTAACCAGGGGTGACAATCAGCCCCAGCATTTT.

This clone occurred a few times. This chain uses TRBV5-1 with TRBJ2-5; 9 bases match TRBD2. Germline V gene data show CDR1 as SGHRS and CDR2 as YFSETQ. The CDR3 totals 15 residues. V dropped 6 bases and J dropped 0; count of bases not matched to a gene: 6. The CDR3 sequence is CASKRLADNQETQYF. CDR3 DNA: TGCGCCAGCAAGAGACTAGCGGATAACCAAGAGACCCAGTACTTC.

The V call is TRBV4-1, the J call TRBJ2-1; 10 nucleotides match TRBD2. The CDR3 consists of 19 residues. CDR1 MGHRA and CDR2 YSYEKL come from the germline V gene. Losses at the gene ends were 2 bases for V and 6 bases for J; bases not matched to a gene: 16. Here the CDR3 DNA reads TGCGCCAGCAGCCAACGTCTAGCGGGGGACTTCAACCGGCTCAATGAGCAGTTCTTC. This sequence encodes CASSQRLAGDFNRLNEQFF.

In its sample, this clone was seen a few times. The chain uses TRBV29-1 and TRBJ2-7, with 7 bases that match TRBD1. With V trimmed by 4 bases and J by 3 bases, 9 bases remained unmatched. There are 14 residues in the CDR3. Germline V CDR1 and CDR2: SQVTM, ANQGSEA. For the CDR3, the DNA is TGCAGCGTTGCCTATCTGGACAGGCACTACGAGCAGTACTTC. This translates into CSVAYLDRHYEQYF.

This clone came up once. The rearrangement uses TRBV18 and TRBJ1-1; the D gene is possibly TRBD1 (5 bases). Germline lookup yields CDR1 KGHSH and CDR2 LQKENI. The CDR3 spans 13 residues. Trimming took off 6 bases at V and 0 bases at J, with 8 bases between the two ends. CDR3 protein: CASSPDMNTEAFF. In DNA, the CDR3 is TGTGCCAGCTCCCCGGACATGAACACTGAAGCTTTCTTT. Full variable domain (missing parts from reference TRBV18 and TRBJ1-1): NAGVMQNPRHLVRRRGQEARLRCSPMKGHSHVYWYRQLPEEGLKFMVYLQKENIIDESGMPKERFSAEFPKEGPSILRIQQVVRGDSAAYFCASSPDMNTEAFFGQGTRLTVV.

Written as DNA, the CDR3 is TGTGCCAGCAGCGTGGGGGGGGCTAACTCACCCCTCCACTTT. This codes for CASSVGGANSPLHF. This sequence joins TRBV9 and TRBJ1-6, with D maybe TRBD1 (6 bases). The V and J ends lost 2 bases and 10 bases respectively, with 13 bases between them. Germline CDR1 and CDR2: SGDLS and YYNGEE. There are 14 residues in the CDR3.

The chain has TRBV6-1 and TRBJ1-2, with TRBD1 matching 11 bases. With 8 bases clipped from V and 5 bases from J, the junction kept 10 bases outside the gene matches. Germline loops: CDR1 MNHNS, CDR2 SASEGT. The CDR3 consists of 15 residues. As DNA, the CDR3 is TGTGCCAGCCAACCGGGGACAGGGGGTGTTTATGGCTACACCTTC. Its translation is CASQPGTGGVYGYTF.

This chain uses TRBV28 with TRBJ2-7; weak D call: TRBD2 (5 bases). CDR3 length: 13 residues. Germline-derived CDR1 and CDR2 are MDHEN and SYDVKM. Trimming left V 8 bases short and J 2 bases short, with 13 bases between. The CDR3 DNA follows: TGTGCCAGCGTCTGGACTTCTACCTACGAGCAGTACTTC. Its translation: CASVWTSTYEQYF.

The chain employs TRBV5-1 and TRBJ2-7, with TRBD2 matching over 8 bases. Germline V gene lookup returns CDR1 SGHRS and CDR2 YFSETQ. The CDR3 has 16 amino acids. Germline trimming cut 4 bases from V and 4 bases from J; bases unmatched to any gene: 13. CDR3 residues: CASSVGHSGGPYEQYF. For the CDR3, the DNA is TGCGCCAGCAGCGTGGGTCACAGCGGGGGTCCGTACGAGCAGTACTTC.

The CDR3 loop is CASSFNAGTSSYNEQFF. The CDR3 region has the DNA TGTGCCAGCAGTTTCAATGCCGGGACTAGCTCCTACAATGAGCAGTTCTTC. The rearrangement links TRBV28 to TRBJ2-1, with 8 bases that match TRBD2. The junction had 7 bases not matched to a gene; V was cut back by 3 bases and J by 0 bases. Germline CDR1 MDHEN, CDR2 SYDVKM. This CDR3 contains 17 residues.

The chain uses TRBV9 and TRBJ2-4, with TRBD2 matching over 8 bases. The germline gives CDR1 SGDLS, CDR2 YYNGEE. The length of the CDR3 is 14 residues. J lost 6 bases, V lost 0 bases, and 2 bases had no gene match. The DNA for the CDR3 is TGTGCCAGCAGCGTAGCCAGCGGGGGAAACATTCAGTACTTC. Its protein product is CASSVASGGNIQYF. Looking up the rest from reference TRBV9 and TRBJ2-4 gives the full variable domain: DSGVTQTPKHLITATGQRVTLRCSPRSGDLSVYWYQQSLDQGLQFLIQYYNGEERAKGNILERFSAQQFPDLHSELNLSSLELGDSALYFCASSVASGGNIQYFGAGTRLSVL.

The genes are TRBV9 and TRBJ2-1; 8 bases fit TRBD2. The CDR3 contains 16 residues. Germline CDR1 reads SGDLS; CDR2 reads YYNGEE. With 8 bases clipped from V and 1 base from J, the junction kept 11 bases outside the gene matches. The CDR3 sequence is CARTSGGPTSYNEQFF. In DNA, the CDR3 is TGTGCCAGAACCAGCGGGGGCCCTACGTCCTACAATGAGCAGTTCTTC. Full variable domain (remainder filled in from reference TRBV9 and TRBJ2-1): DSGVTQTPKHLITATGQRVTLRCSPRSGDLSVYWYQQSLDQGLQFLIQYYNGEERAKGNILERFSAQQFPDLHSELNLSSLELGDSALYFCARTSGGPTSYNEQFFGPGTRLTVL.